What follows is one T cell receptor (beta chain) and its context. Its antigen is still unknown. The data were obtained in a study of cytomegalovirus exposure and HLA in healthy donors. Findings and limits, study-wide: Rarity characterized most TCR sequences, yet some public TCRs appeared in many donors. Looking again later, the authors saw that most CMV-associated TCR beta chains seemed HLA-restricted.

PCR was performed using 60 Vbeta and 13 Jbeta primers. Assay: immunoSEQ multiplex PCR; the TCRdb copy retains only in-frame clones and omits some. This sample has about 130,000 clones, with 81% found just once. This CDR3 contains 14 residues. The germline V gene encodes CDR1 SEHNR and CDR2 FQNEAQ (reference sequence). Deletions cut 1 base from V and 0 bases from J, with 6 bases between. This clonotype originated in a man aged 18 to 30 in good health and CMV-seropositive. Sequencing was done on a sample of PBMCs. The chain combines TRBV7-9 with TRBJ1-1; D not resolved. For the CDR3, the DNA is TGTGCCAGCAGCTTAGGAGACATGAACACTGAAGCTTTCTTT. It specifies CASSLGDMNTEAFF.